This T cell receptor beta chain was obtained from a study of blood T cells in healthy people across ages. There are 16 residues in the CDR3. J was trimmed by 2 bases and V by 5 bases; bases with no gene match: 7. Looked up from germline, CDR1 is SGHTA and CDR2 is FQGNSA. The use of a sample-barcoded 5' primer and a J-beta primer mix characterized a second PCR of roughly 7 to 12 cycles. A template-switch adaptor that had 12 random nucleotides put a tag on each cDNA molecule. TCRdb recomputed calls from the 5' RACE reads with MiXCR, one row per CDR3 protein. The top ten clones hold about 22% of a sample with over 950,000 distinct CDR3 sequences, roughly 51% of them seen once.

The sequence was collected from a woman aged 55-70 years in good health. The chain recombines TRBV7-2 with TRBJ2-7, with TRBD2 matching 12 bases. The sample was blood. This CDR3 is CASSADASGRAYEQYF. The CDR3 nucleotides are TGTGCCAGCAGCGCCGACGCTAGCGGGAGGGCCTACGAGCAGTACTTC.